Listed here are 32 T cell receptor beta chains from one sample, sequenced in a study of T cell responses to AZD1222 COVID-19 vaccine. Clones were read by immunoSEQ multiplex PCR, and TCRdb kept only the in-frame ones, dropping some. Of roughly 100,000 clones listed, 89% were seen once; the top ten hold approximately 40%. Sequencing used peripheral blood, obtained 28 days after the second AZD1222 dose. The receptors come from an adult who received the AZD1222 COVID-19 vaccine.

V is TRBV29-1 and J is TRBJ2-3, with no clear D. V lost 0 bases and J lost 6, with 10 bases in between. This CDR3 has 13 residues. Per germline, CDR1 SQVTM and CDR2 ANQGSEA. CDR3 in DNA: TGCAGCGTTGAAGATATGGGTAGGGATACGCAGTATTTT. This encodes CSVEDMGRDTQYF.

This clone was observed a single time. The chain carries TRBV6-5 and TRBJ1-2; possible D gene TRBD1, 5 bases. The CDR3 consists of 12 residues. Germline V gives CDR1 MNHEY, CDR2 SVGAGI. The V and J ends lost 6 bases and 5 bases respectively, with 10 bases between them. CDR3 DNA: TGTGCCAGCAGAACGGACATTTATGGCTACACCTTC. Its protein is CASRTDIYGYTF.

In this sample, this clone turned up once. This chain uses TRBV5-1 with TRBJ2-7; the match to TRBD1 covers 7 bases. V was pared by 5 bases and J by 2 bases, with 7 bases of the junction left unmatched. The CDR3 sequence is 14 residues long. Germline assignment: CDR1 SGHRS and CDR2 YFSETQ. As DNA, the CDR3 is TGCGCCAGCAGTGTGACAGGGACAACCTACGAGCAGTACTTC. Translation gives CASSVTGTTYEQYF.

V usage is TRBV10-3 and J usage is TRBJ2-7; D remains ambiguous. The CDR3 is 14 amino acids. Germline V CDR1 and CDR2: ENHRY, SYGVKD. V dropped 3 bases and J dropped 3 bases, with 12 bases sitting between them. The CDR3 region is CAISESGARYEQYF. In DNA form, the CDR3 reads TGTGCCATCAGTGAATCGGGCGCACGCTACGAGCAGTACTTC.

The genes are TRBV7-8 and TRBJ2-1; 10 positions match TRBD1. Looked up from germline, CDR1 is SGHVS and CDR2 is FQNEAQ. Germline trimming cut 4 bases from V and 7 bases from J; bases unmatched to any gene: 10. This CDR3 is built from 16 residues. In DNA form, the CDR3 reads TGTGCCAGCAGCTCCCGGACAGGGGGGGCTAGGAATGAGCAGTTCTTC. It encodes CASSSRTGGARNEQFF.

V is TRBV12-3 or TRBV12-4 and J is TRBJ2-7; either TRBD1 or TRBD2 may fit D (5 bases each). Trimming took off 5 bases at V and 6 bases at J, with 14 bases between the two ends. There are 13 residues in the CDR3. CDR3 sequence: CASSPGRSSEQYF. The CDR3 nucleotides read TGTGCCAGCAGTCCGGGACGGTCTAGCGAGCAGTACTTC.

V and J are TRBV7-9 and TRBJ2-2, with TRBD1 matching over 12 bases. Looked up from germline, CDR1 is SEHNR and CDR2 is FQNEAQ (reference sequence). V trimming: 5 bases; J trimming: 7 bases; junction bases outside the gene matches: 5. The CDR3 has 15 amino acids. The DNA for the CDR3 is TGTGCCAGCAGCAGGGACAGGGGGCGCGTCGGGGAGCTGTTTTTT. Encoded protein: CASSRDRGRVGELFF. Using reference TRBV7-9 and TRBJ2-2 for the parts outside the CDR3, the full variable domain is DTGVSQNPRHKITKRGQNVTFRCDPISEHNRLYWYRQTLGQGPEFLTYFQNEAQLEKSRLLSDRFSAERPKGSFSTLEIQRTEQGDSAMYLCASSRDRGRVGELFFGEGSRLTVL.

The chain combines TRBV7-8 with TRBJ2-1; D unresolved. CDR1 and CDR2 (germline): SGHVS, FQNEAQ. Trimming removed 1 base from V and 8 bases from J, with 9 bases in between. CDR3 size: 13 residues. In DNA form, the CDR3 reads TGTGCCAGCAGCTTAGTTAGCAGCCATGAGCAGTTCTTC. It encodes CASSLVSSHEQFF.

The rearrangement joins TRBV28 to TRBJ1-4; 7 nucleotides align to TRBD1. Looked up from germline, CDR1 is MDHEN and CDR2 is SYDVKM. The CDR3 has 15 amino acids. Unmatched junction bases numbered 10, after V lost 4 bases and J lost 8 bases. CDR3 DNA sequence: TGTGCCAGCAGTTCATACAGGGGATTGGGGGAAAAACTGTTTTTT. This codes for CASSSYRGLGEKLFF. Combining the CDR3 with reference TRBV28 and TRBJ1-4 gives the whole variable domain DVKVTQSSRYLVKRTGEKVFLECVQDMDHENMFWYRQDPGLGLRLIYFSYDVKMKEKGDIPEGYSVSREKKERFSLILESASTNQTSMYLCASSSYRGLGEKLFFGSGTQLSVL.

The rearrangement uses TRBV4-2 and TRBJ2-7; 7 positions agree with TRBD2. The junction had 7 bases not matched to a gene; V was cut back by 2 bases and J by 0 bases. Germline CDR1 is LGHNA and CDR2 is YNFKEQ. The CDR3 is made up of 16 amino acids. The CDR3 region is CASSQQLAQSSYEQYF. In DNA, the CDR3 is TGTGCCAGCAGCCAACAACTAGCGCAGAGCTCCTACGAGCAGTACTTC.

The chain carries TRBV6-4 and TRBJ1-2; D ambiguous. Germline CDR1 MRHNA, CDR2 SNTAGT. CDR3 length: 13 amino acids. Trimming removed 0 bases at V and 5 bases at J, with 7 bases between. CDR3 DNA sequence: TGTGCCAGCAGTGACTCTGCGGGGTATGGCTACACCTTC. Its protein is CASSDSAGYGYTF.

This chain joins TRBV7-2 and TRBJ1-5; weak D call: TRBD1 (6 bases). V dropped 6 bases and J dropped 6 bases, with 15 bases sitting between them. Germline V CDR1 and CDR2: SGHTA, FQGNSA. This CDR3 contains 14 residues. The CDR3 here is CASSLGGVPQPQHF. The DNA of the CDR3 is TGTGCCAGCAGTCTAGGGGGGGTGCCTCAGCCCCAGCATTTT. Using reference TRBV7-2 and TRBJ1-5 for the parts outside the CDR3, the full variable domain is GAGVSQSPSNKVTEKGKDVELRCDPISGHTALYWYRQSLGQGLEFLIYFQGNSAPDKSGLPSDRFSAERTGGSVSTLTIQRTQQEDSAVYLCASSLGGVPQPQHFGDGTRLSIL.

The genes are TRBV25-1 and TRBJ1-3; TRBD1 matches at 8 bases. This CDR3 has 14 residues. V shed 5 bases, J shed 4 bases, and the junction held 4 bases outside the gene matches. CDR1 is MGHDK, CDR2 SYGVNS, per germline. The CDR3 region is CASSPQGVGNTIYF. The CDR3, as DNA: TGTGCCAGCAGTCCACAGGGGGTAGGAAACACCATATATTTT. Together with reference TRBV25-1 and TRBJ1-3, the CDR3 gives the full variable domain: EADIYQTPRYLVIGTGKKITLECSQTMGHDKMYWYQQDPGMELHLIHYSYGVNSTEKGDLSSESTVSRIRTEHFPLTLESARPSHTSQYLCASSPQGVGNTIYFGEGSWLTVV.

The V and J genes are TRBV12-3 or TRBV12-4 and TRBJ2-1; possible D gene TRBD2, 6 bases. This CDR3 is 11 amino acids long. V lost 7 bases to trimming and J lost 9 bases, with 10 bases between them. In DNA form, the CDR3 reads TGTGCCAGCAACCAGGGAGGTGAGCAGTTCTTC. It codes for CASNQGGEQFF.

This chain links TRBV28 with TRBJ2-3; 9 bases map to TRBD2. This CDR3 has 15 residues. Germline assignment: CDR1 MDHEN and CDR2 SYDVKM. Trimming cost V 5 bases and J 0 bases; bases outside gene matches: 3. The CDR3 region has the DNA TGTGCCAGCAGTCCGACTAGCGGTAGCACAGATACGCAGTATTTT. This translates into CASSPTSGSTDTQYF. The variable domain in full, completed from reference TRBV28 and TRBJ2-3, reads DVKVTQSSRYLVKRTGEKVFLECVQDMDHENMFWYRQDPGLGLRLIYFSYDVKMKEKGDIPEGYSVSREKKERFSLILESASTNQTSMYLCASSPTSGSTDTQYFGPGTRLTVL.

The rearrangement joins TRBV19 to TRBJ1-5, with 8 bases fitting TRBD1. This CDR3 comprises 16 residues. Germline CDR1 reads LNHDA; CDR2 reads SQIVND (reference sequence). J gave up 4 bases and V 7 bases, and 12 bases lay outside the gene matches. The CDR3 reads CASTRLDRGGNQPQHF. The DNA of the CDR3 is TGTGCCAGTACCCGTTTAGACAGGGGAGGAAATCAGCCCCAGCATTTT. The variable domain in full, with the rest retrieved from reference TRBV19 and TRBJ1-5, is DGGITQSPKYLFRKEGQNVTLSCEQNLNHDAMYWYRQDPGQGLRLIYYSQIVNDFQKGDIAEGYSVSREKKESFPLTVTSAQKNPTAFYLCASTRLDRGGNQPQHFGDGTRLSIL.

The gene calls are TRBV5-1 and TRBJ2-1; TRBD1 is a possible D gene (5 bases). The V gene lost 4 bases and the J gene lost 1 base, with 15 bases spanning the gap. The CDR3 totals 16 residues. CDR1 and CDR2 from the germline V gene are SGHRS and YFSETQ. As DNA, the CDR3 is TGCGCCAGCAGCGTCAACCAGGGTTTATCCTACAATGAGCAGTTCTTC. Protein: CASSVNQGLSYNEQFF. Variable domain in full (rest from reference TRBV5-1 and TRBJ2-1): KAGVTQTPRYLIKTRGQQVTLSCSPISGHRSVSWYQQTPGQGLQFLFEYFSETQRNKGNFPGRFSGRQFSNSRSEMNVSTLELGDSALYLCASSVNQGLSYNEQFFGPGTRLTVL.

The genes are TRBV9 and TRBJ1-1; D might be TRBD1 (6 bases). V was cut by 5 bases and J by 1 base, with 9 bases left in between. From germline, CDR1 is SGDLS and CDR2 YYNGEE. This CDR3 has 13 residues. CDR3 residues: CASSGQPNTEAFF. CDR3 sequence (DNA): TGTGCCAGCAGTGGACAGCCGAACACTGAAGCTTTCTTT.

The chain carries TRBV27 and TRBJ2-5; 8 bases align to TRBD2. V was pared by 6 bases and J by 3 bases, with 3 bases of the junction left unmatched. This CDR3 is 13 amino acids long. Per the germline V gene, CDR1 is MNHEY and CDR2 is SMNVEV (reference sequence). CDR3 coding DNA: TGTGCCAGCAGCCGGGGGGGCGAAGAGACCCAGTACTTC. Its translation is CASSRGGEETQYF.

There are a few counts of this clone. The chain combines TRBV28 with TRBJ1-1; D gene unclear. In germline, CDR1 is MDHEN, CDR2 SYDVKM. This CDR3 has 14 residues. Trimming stripped 4 bases from V and 4 bases from J, with 13 bases between. CDR3 nucleotide sequence: TGTGCCAGCAGTTCCTCGCCCTACGGCACTGAAGCTTTCTTT. This translates into CASSSSPYGTEAFF.

The rearrangement joins TRBV27 to TRBJ2-7, with TRBD1 as a possible D gene (7 bases). Germline values: CDR1 MNHEY, CDR2 SMNVEV (reference sequence). This CDR3 has 17 amino acids. V was cut by 5 bases and J by 6 bases, with 26 bases left in between. CDR3 residues: CASSRTRTGLYRLEQYF. In DNA, the CDR3 is TGTGCCAGCAGTCGTACGCGGACAGGACTATACAGACTCGAGCAGTACTTC.

The rearrangement uses TRBV5-4 and TRBJ2-4, with no clear D. Trimming took off 8 bases at V and 0 bases at J, with 6 bases between the two ends. Per germline, CDR1 SGHNT and CDR2 YYREEE (reference sequence). The CDR3 is made up of 12 amino acids. CDR3 bases: TGTGCCAGAGCGTTAGCCAAAAACATTCAGTACTTC. As protein: CARALAKNIQYF.

DNA for the CDR3: TGTGCCACTCTCAGGCAGAGCTCCTATAATTCACCCCTCCACTTT. It codes for CATLRQSSYNSPLHF. J is TRBJ1-6 and V is TRBV7-2, with unresolved D. Germline V gene lookup returns CDR1 SGHTA and CDR2 FQGNSA. V dropped 10 bases and J dropped 0 bases, with 13 bases sitting between them. The CDR3 contains 15 residues.

The chain links TRBV2 to TRBJ1-1; tentatively, D is TRBD1 (5 bases). Trimming stripped 6 bases from V and 1 base from J, with 12 bases between. The CDR3 loop spans 14 amino acids. Germline V gene data show CDR1 as SNHLY and CDR2 as FYNNEI. The CDR3 loop reads CASRRGDKNTEAFF. CDR3 nucleotides: TGTGCCAGCAGACGGGGGGATAAGAACACTGAAGCTTTCTTT.

The sample holds one count of this clone. The junction differs from germline at one of its ends, possibly a read error. The chain couples TRBV9 to TRBJ2-1; 13 bases align to TRBD2. CDR3 length: 17 residues. CDR1 and CDR2 from the germline V gene are SGDLS and YYNGEE. CDR3 nucleotides: TGTGCCAGCAGCCCCCTCGGACTAGCGGGAGTGTGGAATGATCAGTTCTTC. Its protein is CASSPLGLAGVWNDQFF.

The chain recombines TRBV10-3 with TRBJ2-7; the match to TRBD1 covers 10 bases. CDR3 size: 14 residues. J gave up 4 bases and V 4 bases, and 4 bases lay outside the gene matches. The germline V gene has CDR1 ENHRY and CDR2 SYGVKD. The chain's CDR3 is CAISVGQGIYEQYF. In DNA form, the CDR3 reads TGTGCCATCAGTGTGGGACAGGGGATATACGAGCAGTACTTC.

The chain employs TRBV24-1 and TRBJ2-3; D call uncertain. The CDR3 covers 10 residues. Trimming removed 12 bases from V and 3 bases from J, with 6 bases in between. The germline gives CDR1 KGHDR, CDR2 SFDVKD. The CDR3 coding sequence is TGTGCCCTCCGGACAGATACGCAGTATTTT. Protein sequence: CALRTDTQYF.

The gene calls are TRBV27 and TRBJ1-1; D might be TRBD1 (5 bases). CDR1 and CDR2 (germline): MNHEY, SMNVEV (reference sequence). CDR3 length: 14 amino acids. V lost 2 bases, J lost 1 base, and 8 bases lay in between. CDR3 coding DNA: TGTGCCAGCAGTTTAGCGGGACGGAACACTGAAGCTTTCTTT. This encodes CASSLAGRNTEAFF.

The V gene is TRBV7-8, the J gene TRBJ1-1; a possible D gene is TRBD1 (5 bases). This CDR3 spans 16 amino acids. The ends were cut back, 6 bases at V and 4 bases at J, with 21 bases in the middle. Germline loops: CDR1 SGHVS, CDR2 FQNEAQ. CDR3 DNA: TGTGCCAGCAGTTTTATTTCAGGGCGTCGGGTCACTGAAGCTTTCTTT. Translation: CASSFISGRRVTEAFF.

The chain has TRBV6-6 and TRBJ2-7; TRBD1 aligns across 7 bases. The CDR3 spans 15 residues. The junction had 13 bases not matched to a gene; V was cut back by 6 bases and J by 5 bases. In germline, CDR1 is MNHNY, CDR2 SVGAGI (reference sequence). The CDR3 sequence: CASRYKTGPLHEQYF. For the CDR3, the DNA is TGTGCCAGCAGATATAAGACAGGGCCCCTCCACGAGCAGTACTTC.

The sample holds a few counts of this clone. The chain links TRBV19 to TRBJ2-7; possible D gene TRBD1, 5 bases. Germline V gene lookup returns CDR1 LNHDA and CDR2 SQIVND (reference sequence). V lost 5 bases to trimming and J lost 6 bases, with 11 bases between them. The CDR3 contains 12 residues. CDR3 nucleotides: TGTGCCAGTAGTGTTGACAGTATCGAGCAGTACTTC. Residues: CASSVDSIEQYF.

J is TRBJ2-7 and V is TRBV28; 7 bases agree with TRBD2. Trimming cost V 6 bases and J 3 bases; bases outside gene matches: 2. The CDR3 loop spans 12 amino acids. Germline V lookup: CDR1 MDHEN, CDR2 SYDVKM. The CDR3 loop reads CASRPGGYEQYF. CDR3 DNA sequence: TGTGCCAGCAGGCCGGGGGGCTACGAGCAGTACTTC. Variable domain in full (rest from reference TRBV28 and TRBJ2-7): DVKVTQSSRYLVKRTGEKVFLECVQDMDHENMFWYRQDPGLGLRLIYFSYDVKMKEKGDIPEGYSVSREKKERFSLILESASTNQTSMYLCASRPGGYEQYFGPGTRLTVT.